The rows below give T cell receptor beta chains drawn from one sample of a study of OX40 agonist ivuxolimab in advanced cancers. The table came from immunoSEQ multiplex PCR; TCRdb's copy has only in-frame clones and leaves some out. The data contain about 95,000 clones, roughly 91% of them singletons. The specimen was CD4+ or CD8+ T cells sorted from blood, collected in a trial of the OX40 agonist ivuxolimab. These receptors all stem from an adult with an advanced solid tumor such as melanoma, head and neck, liver or kidney cancer. CDR3s include the opening cysteine and the closing phenylalanine or tryptophan. Fields, in order: clone size, V gene, J gene, D gene, CDR3 DNA, CDR3 protein. A D gene is named only where the DNA matches it firmly. Clone size is given for some rows only: seen once, a few or many times, or a class if the clone is expanded.

clone size: -; V gene: TRBV5-4; J gene: TRBJ2-7; D gene: -; CDR3 DNA: TGTGCCAGCAGCTTACCCGGGACGGCTACGGGCGAGCAGTACTTC; CDR3 protein: CASSLPGTATGEQYF
clone size: -; V gene: TRBV5-1; J gene: TRBJ2-7; D gene: TRBD2; CDR3 DNA: TGCGCCAGCAGAACGGCCGGGGAGGGCGAGCAGTACTTC; CDR3 protein: CASRTAGEGEQYF
clone size: -; V gene: TRBV10-2; J gene: TRBJ2-2; D gene: -; CDR3 DNA: TGCGCCAGCGGTTCGGGCGAGAGGGGGAGAGGAACCGGGGAGCTGTTTTTT; CDR3 protein: CASGSGERGRGTGELFF
clone size: -; V gene: TRBV11-3; J gene: TRBJ2-1; D gene: TRBD2; CDR3 DNA: TGTGCCAGCAGCTTAAGGCTAGCGGGAATTTACAATGAGCAGTTCTTC; CDR3 protein: CASSLRLAGIYNEQFF
clone size: few; V gene: TRBV4-1; J gene: TRBJ1-3; D gene: -; CDR3 DNA: TGCGCCAGCAGTCGACTACAGATCTCTGGAAACACCATATATTTT; CDR3 protein: CASSRLQISGNTIYF
clone size: -; V gene: TRBV5-8; J gene: TRBJ2-7; D gene: TRBD2; CDR3 DNA: TGTGCCAGCAGCTCGCGACTGGGGATTATAGCGGGAGGGAGCGAGCAGTACTTC; CDR3 protein: CASSSRLGIIAGGSEQYF
clone size: -; V gene: TRBV19; J gene: TRBJ1-4; D gene: -; CDR3 DNA: TGTGCCAGTAGTATAAGCGGGGTGCCTAATGAAAAACTGTTTTTT; CDR3 protein: CASSISGVPNEKLFF
clone size: -; V gene: TRBV28; J gene: TRBJ2-7; D gene: -; CDR3 DNA: TGTGCCAGCAAACCCGGCCTACCAGCCTACGAGCAGTACTTC; CDR3 protein: CASKPGLPAYEQYF
clone size: -; V gene: TRBV10-3; J gene: TRBJ2-1; D gene: TRBD2; CDR3 DNA: TGTGCCATCAGTGAGTCGTCACTAGCGGGAGCCTACAATGAGCAGTTCTTC; CDR3 protein: CAISESSLAGAYNEQFF
clone size: -; V gene: TRBV21-1; J gene: TRBJ2-7; D gene: -; CDR3 DNA: TGTGCCAGCAGCAAAGTGTGGGAGTACGAGCAGTACTTC; CDR3 protein: CASSKVWEYEQYF
clone size: -; V gene: TRBV7-2; J gene: TRBJ2-1; D gene: -; CDR3 DNA: TGTGCCAGCAGATTAGGGACTTATGAGCAGTTCTTC; CDR3 protein: CASRLGTYEQFF
clone size: -; V gene: TRBV5-8; J gene: TRBJ2-3; D gene: -; CDR3 DNA: TGTGCCAGCAGCCTTACAAGACTCAACCAGTATTTT; CDR3 protein: CASSLTRLNQYF
clone size: few; V gene: TRBV14; J gene: TRBJ2-5; D gene: -; CDR3 DNA: TGTGCCAGCAGCCTTTTCGGAGAGACCCAGTACTTC; CDR3 protein: CASSLFGETQYF
clone size: -; V gene: TRBV19; J gene: TRBJ1-2; D gene: TRBD1; CDR3 DNA: TGTGCCAGTGATACGAGGCAGGGGGCTAACTATGGCTACACCTTC; CDR3 protein: CASDTRQGANYGYTF
clone size: -; V gene: TRBV9; J gene: TRBJ2-3; D gene: TRBD2; CDR3 DNA: TGTGCCAGCAGCGTGAAAGCGGGAGTTAGCACAGATACGCAGTATTTT; CDR3 protein: CASSVKAGVSTDTQYF
clone size: -; V gene: TRBV6-6; J gene: TRBJ1-1; D gene: -; CDR3 DNA: TGTGCCAGCACCGTTCCGACGGGTGGTAAAGCTTTCTTT; CDR3 protein: CASTVPTGGKAFF
clone size: -; V gene: TRBV28; J gene: TRBJ1-2; D gene: -; CDR3 DNA: TGTGCCAGCAGTTTAAGGGTCGGTTCCAGAGGGTTTAACTATGGCTACACCTTC; CDR3 protein: CASSLRVGSRGFNYGYTF
clone size: -; V gene: TRBV28; J gene: TRBJ1-5; D gene: -; CDR3 DNA: TGTGCCAGCAGTTTATTATCAGGGATTAGCAATCAGCCCCAGCATTTT; CDR3 protein: CASSLLSGISNQPQHF
clone size: -; V gene: TRBV11-3; J gene: TRBJ1-2; D gene: -; CDR3 DNA: TGTGCCAGCAGCCACGGGTCCCGGACGATTGGAGGCTACACCTTC; CDR3 protein: CASSHGSRTIGGYTF
clone size: -; V gene: TRBV10-3; J gene: TRBJ2-7; D gene: -; CDR3 DNA: TGTGCCATCAGTGAGTCAATGGGAGTGGACGAGCAGTACTTC; CDR3 protein: CAISESMGVDEQYF
clone size: -; V gene: TRBV28; J gene: TRBJ2-2; D gene: TRBD2; CDR3 DNA: TGTGCCAGCACCTTGGGAGGGGTGAACACCGGGGAGCTGTTTTTT; CDR3 protein: CASTLGGVNTGELFF
clone size: -; V gene: TRBV7-2; J gene: TRBJ2-7; D gene: -; CDR3 DNA: TGTGCCAGCTCCGAACCAAATCTCAATCATGAGCAGTACTTC; CDR3 protein: CASSEPNLNHEQYF
clone size: -; V gene: TRBV10-3; J gene: TRBJ2-3; D gene: -; CDR3 DNA: TGTGCCATCATGGCAACCTCTAGCACAGATACGCAGTATTTT; CDR3 protein: CAIMATSSTDTQYF
clone size: -; V gene: TRBV5-4; J gene: TRBJ2-5; D gene: TRBD1; CDR3 DNA: TGTGCCAGCAGTTCCGGGACAGGGGGCGCGAAGACCCAGTACTTC; CDR3 protein: CASSSGTGGAKTQYF
clone size: once; V gene: TRBV4-3; J gene: TRBJ1-2; D gene: -; CDR3 DNA: TGCGCCAGCAGCCAAGATGGGGGGGTCATCGGGTATGGCTACACCTTC; CDR3 protein: CASSQDGGVIGYGYTF
clone size: -; V gene: TRBV28; J gene: TRBJ1-3; D gene: -; CDR3 DNA: TGTGCCAGCAGTGCCTACCCGACAGGTGGCTCTGGAAACACCATATATTTT; CDR3 protein: CASSAYPTGGSGNTIYF
clone size: -; V gene: TRBV7-9; J gene: TRBJ2-1; D gene: TRBD2; CDR3 DNA: TGTGCCAGCAGCCCCCTGGGCGGGAGGGCCGGTGAGCAGTTCTTC; CDR3 protein: CASSPLGGRAGEQFF
clone size: -; V gene: TRBV2; J gene: TRBJ2-3; D gene: TRBD2; CDR3 DNA: TGTGCCAGCAGTAAAAGCGGGAGTGGCGCAGATACGCAGTATTTT; CDR3 protein: CASSKSGSGADTQYF
clone size: -; V gene: TRBV5-1; J gene: TRBJ1-1; D gene: -; CDR3 DNA: TGCGCCAGCAGCTTGAGGGAAGGGAACACTGAAGCTTTCTTT; CDR3 protein: CASSLREGNTEAFF
clone size: -; V gene: TRBV6-5; J gene: TRBJ2-7; D gene: TRBD2; CDR3 DNA: TGTGCCAGCACCGCCAGCGGGAGTTCCTACGAGCAGTACTTC; CDR3 protein: CASTASGSSYEQYF
clone size: -; V gene: TRBV29-1; J gene: TRBJ2-1; D gene: -; CDR3 DNA: TGCAGCGTCGAAAACTTAAATGAGCAGTTCTTC; CDR3 protein: CSVENLNEQFF
clone size: -; V gene: TRBV5-1; J gene: TRBJ2-2; D gene: TRBD2; CDR3 DNA: TGCGCCAGCAGCCGACTAGCGGCGAACACCGGGGAGCTGTTTTTT; CDR3 protein: CASSRLAANTGELFF
clone size: -; V gene: TRBV7-2; J gene: TRBJ1-5; D gene: -; CDR3 DNA: TGTGCCAGCAGCCCTTTGGGGAGTAATCAGCCCCAGCATTTT; CDR3 protein: CASSPLGSNQPQHF
clone size: -; V gene: TRBV5-1; J gene: TRBJ2-6; D gene: -; CDR3 DNA: TGCGCCAGCAGCTCAACTGCAGGCGCTGGGGCCAACGTCCTGACTTTC; CDR3 protein: CASSSTAGAGANVLTF
clone size: -; V gene: TRBV6-6; J gene: TRBJ2-7; D gene: -; CDR3 DNA: TGTGCCAGCAGCTCGACAGTGGGCGAGCAGTACTTC; CDR3 protein: CASSSTVGEQYF
clone size: -; V gene: TRBV6-6; J gene: TRBJ1-1; D gene: -; CDR3 DNA: TGTGCCAGCAGCCCACCGGGCGCTGAAGCTTTCTTT; CDR3 protein: CASSPPGAEAFF
clone size: -; V gene: TRBV5-4; J gene: TRBJ1-2; D gene: -; CDR3 DNA: TGTGCCAGCAGCTTGGGTCAGGTATACAATCGGGCCTATGGCTACACCTTC; CDR3 protein: CASSLGQVYNRAYGYTF
clone size: -; V gene: TRBV19; J gene: TRBJ2-1; D gene: TRBD1; CDR3 DNA: TGTGCCAGTAGTCAGGGGGCGTCTTACAATGAGCAGTTCTTC; CDR3 protein: CASSQGASYNEQFF
clone size: -; V gene: TRBV10-3; J gene: TRBJ1-1; D gene: -; CDR3 DNA: TGTGCCATCAGCGCCGGGGGAAACACTGAAGCTTTCTTT; CDR3 protein: CAISAGGNTEAFF
clone size: once; V gene: TRBV7-9; J gene: TRBJ1-1; D gene: TRBD1; CDR3 DNA: TGTGCCACCAAAGGACAGGGGGCCACTGAAGCTTTCTTT; CDR3 protein: CATKGQGATEAFF
clone size: -; V gene: TRBV2; J gene: TRBJ2-2; D gene: -; CDR3 DNA: TGTGCCAGCAGCTGGACTGGGGGGACGGGGGAGCTGTTTTTT; CDR3 protein: CASSWTGGTGELFF
clone size: -; V gene: TRBV5-1; J gene: TRBJ2-7; D gene: -; CDR3 DNA: TGCGCCAGCAGCCCGGGACAAACCCCGCGAGAGCAGTACTTC; CDR3 protein: CASSPGQTPREQYF
clone size: -; V gene: TRBV6-5; J gene: TRBJ2-2; D gene: -; CDR3 DNA: TGTGCCAGCAGTGCCATGGAAGGGAGCACCGGGGAGCTGTTTTTT; CDR3 protein: CASSAMEGSTGELFF
clone size: -; V gene: TRBV7-6; J gene: TRBJ2-7; D gene: TRBD1; CDR3 DNA: TGTGCCAGCAGCTTAATGACAGGGGAATCTTTGGAGCAGTACTTC; CDR3 protein: CASSLMTGESLEQYF
clone size: -; V gene: TRBV7-3; J gene: TRBJ1-1; D gene: -; CDR3 DNA: TGTGCCAGCAGCTCCCAGAAAAACACTGAAGCTTTCTTT; CDR3 protein: CASSSQKNTEAFF
clone size: -; V gene: TRBV23-1; J gene: TRBJ1-5; D gene: -; CDR3 DNA: TGCGCCAAATGGGCGGGACACCTGAGCAATCAGCCCCAGCATTTT; CDR3 protein: CAKWAGHLSNQPQHF
clone size: -; V gene: TRBV28; J gene: TRBJ2-1; D gene: -; CDR3 DNA: TGTGCCAGCAGTCAGACCTCGGACGTATCGGGTGAGCAGTTCTTC; CDR3 protein: CASSQTSDVSGEQFF
clone size: -; V gene: TRBV11-3; J gene: TRBJ2-3; D gene: -; CDR3 DNA: TGTGCCAGCAGCTTAGGGACCATCCCCGCAGATACGCAGTATTTT; CDR3 protein: CASSLGTIPADTQYF
clone size: -; V gene: TRBV7-2; J gene: TRBJ2-1; D gene: TRBD2; CDR3 DNA: TGTGCCAGCAGCTTAGGTATGGCTAGCGGGAGACATGAGCAGTTCTTC; CDR3 protein: CASSLGMASGRHEQFF
clone size: -; V gene: TRBV11-2; J gene: TRBJ2-7; D gene: TRBD1; CDR3 DNA: TGTGCCAGCAGCTCCGGGACAGGGAGGCCCTACGAGCAGTACTTC; CDR3 protein: CASSSGTGRPYEQYF
clone size: -; V gene: TRBV6-1; J gene: TRBJ2-7; D gene: -; CDR3 DNA: TGTGCCAGCAGAGCACTAGCAGGGGCCTCCTACGAGCAGTACTTC; CDR3 protein: CASRALAGASYEQYF
clone size: -; V gene: TRBV30; J gene: TRBJ2-5; D gene: -; CDR3 DNA: TGTGCCTGGAGAGAAGGTGGCAGAGGCGAGACCCAGTACTTC; CDR3 protein: CAWREGGRGETQYF
clone size: -; V gene: TRBV6-6; J gene: TRBJ2-7; D gene: TRBD2; CDR3 DNA: TGTGCCAGCAGTTACAGACTAGCTAAGGTCTACGAGCAGTACTTC; CDR3 protein: CASSYRLAKVYEQYF
clone size: -; V gene: TRBV10-3; J gene: TRBJ2-4; D gene: TRBD2; CDR3 DNA: TGTGCCATCAGTGATCCGGGACTAGCGGGGGCCAAAAACATTCAGTACTTC; CDR3 protein: CAISDPGLAGAKNIQYF